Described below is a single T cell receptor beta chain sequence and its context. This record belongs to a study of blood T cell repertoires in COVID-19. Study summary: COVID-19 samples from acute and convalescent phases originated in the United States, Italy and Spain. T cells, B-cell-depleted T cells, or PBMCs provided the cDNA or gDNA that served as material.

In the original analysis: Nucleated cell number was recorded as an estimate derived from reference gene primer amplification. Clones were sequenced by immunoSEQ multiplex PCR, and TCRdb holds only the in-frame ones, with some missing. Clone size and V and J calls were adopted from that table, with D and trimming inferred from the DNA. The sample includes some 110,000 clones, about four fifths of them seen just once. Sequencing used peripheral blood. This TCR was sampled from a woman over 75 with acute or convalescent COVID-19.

The CDR3 DNA is TGTGCCAGCAGCCAAGAGTTTAGCGGTCAGCAGTTCTTC. Amino acids: CASSQEFSGQQFF. The chain carries TRBV14 and TRBJ2-1; perhaps TRBD2 as D (6 bases). The germline V and J ends were trimmed by 0 bases and 11 bases, with 11 bases remaining between them. The V gene's germline CDR1 is SGHDN and CDR2 FVKESK. The CDR3 has 13 residues.